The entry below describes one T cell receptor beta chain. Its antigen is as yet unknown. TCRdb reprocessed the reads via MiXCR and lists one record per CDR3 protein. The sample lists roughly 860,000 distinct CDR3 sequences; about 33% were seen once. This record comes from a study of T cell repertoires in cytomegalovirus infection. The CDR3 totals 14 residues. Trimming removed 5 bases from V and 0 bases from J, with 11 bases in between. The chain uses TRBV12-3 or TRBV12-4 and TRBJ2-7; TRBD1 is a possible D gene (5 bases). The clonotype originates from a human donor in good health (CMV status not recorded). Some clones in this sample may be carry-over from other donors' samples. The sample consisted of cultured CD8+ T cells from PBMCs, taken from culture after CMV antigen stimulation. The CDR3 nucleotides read TGTGCCAGCAGTCCAGGAGACAGCTCCTACGAGCAGTACGTC. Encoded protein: CASSPGDSSYEQYV.